A selection of T cell receptor beta chains follows, all from one sample in a study of blood T cell repertoires in COVID-19. Assay: immunoSEQ multiplex PCR; the TCRdb copy retains only in-frame clones and omits some. The sample lists under 250,000 clones, roughly 80% occurring once. Source material: peripheral blood. Receptors were obtained from a man older than 75 with acute or convalescent COVID-19. CDR3s include the opening cysteine and the closing phenylalanine or tryptophan. The D gene is left open where the match is weak. Not every row has a clone size; where given, it reads once, few, many or a size class.

TGTGCCAGCAGCTCCAGGACAGGGCTTGACGAAAAACTGTTTTTT	CASSSRTGLDEKLFF	TRBD1	TRBV11-2	TRBJ1-4	-
TGTGCCAGCAGCTTGGGGGAGGGACTGGGCGAGCAGTACTTC	CASSLGEGLGEQYF	TRBD2	TRBV5-4	TRBJ2-7	few
TGTGCCAGCAGCCAAGATAGGAGTTCCTACGAGCAGTACTTC	CASSQDRSSYEQYF	-	TRBV3-1/TRBV3-2	TRBJ2-7	-
TGTGCCAGCTCACTGACTAGCGGAAGCACAGATACGCAGTATTTT	CASSLTSGSTDTQYF	TRBD2	TRBV18	TRBJ2-3	-
TGCGCCAGCAGCTTGGAAACAAACACTGAAGCTTTCTTT	CASSLETNTEAFF	-	TRBV5-1	TRBJ1-1	-
TGTGCCAGCAGCTTAGGACTAGCCTACAATGAGCAGTTCTTC	CASSLGLAYNEQFF	-	TRBV11-2	TRBJ2-1	-
TGTGCCAGCAGTTTTAAACCGGGAAGGGAGCAGTACTTC	CASSFKPGREQYF	-	TRBV12-3/TRBV12-4	TRBJ2-7	-
TGTGCCAGTATCAATAACGAGGGGGCGCGAGAAAAACTGTTTTTT	CASINNEGAREKLFF	TRBD1	TRBV19	TRBJ1-4	-
TGTGCCAGCAGCCCCGTTAGAGGGTTCTCTGGAAACACCATATATTTT	CASSPVRGFSGNTIYF	-	TRBV3-1/TRBV3-2	TRBJ1-3	-
TGTGCCAGCTCACCACTGAGACAGGGGACCGGGGAGCTGTTTTTT	CASSPLRQGTGELFF	TRBD1	TRBV18	TRBJ2-2	-
TGTGCCAGCAGCTTAGACCGTTTTCAGACTACTGAAGCTTTCTTT	CASSLDRFQTTEAFF	-	TRBV11-1	TRBJ1-1	-
TGTGCCAGCAGCATCTCCCCACCTACTCGGGGCACAGATACGCAGTATTTT	CASSISPPTRGTDTQYF	-	TRBV7-9	TRBJ2-3	-
TGTGCCAGCCGCCGGGTTGGTACAGATACGCAGTATTTT	CASRRVGTDTQYF	-	TRBV28	TRBJ2-3	-
TGTGCCAGCAGTCCACCAGGATCTAGCACAGATACGCAGTATTTT	CASSPPGSSTDTQYF	-	TRBV28	TRBJ2-3	-
TGCGCCAGCAGCTTGGCCGGGGGACAGTACTCCTACGAGCAGTACTTC	CASSLAGGQYSYEQYF	-	TRBV5-1	TRBJ2-7	-
TGTGCCAGCAGGCAGGGATTATTGGTTGGCTACACCTTC	CASRQGLLVGYTF	-	TRBV2	TRBJ1-2	-
TGTGCCAGCAGCCCCCGGGGGTTTAGCGGGGGTAATGAGCAGTTCTTC	CASSPRGFSGGNEQFF	TRBD2	TRBV7-2	TRBJ2-1	-
TGTGCCAGCAGCAAACAGGGAACTAGCACAGATACGCAGTATTTT	CASSKQGTSTDTQYF	-	TRBV6-5	TRBJ2-3	-
TGCAGTGCTAGTACCGCGACGAGGGCCTACGAGCAGTACTTC	CSASTATRAYEQYF	-	TRBV20-1	TRBJ2-7	-
TGCGCCAGGAGCGGGGAACGATTAAACTATGGCTACACCTTC	CARSGERLNYGYTF	-	TRBV10-1	TRBJ1-2	-
TGCGCCAGCAGCTTGGCCAAGGGGGCAGGAACTGAAGCTTTCTTT	CASSLAKGAGTEAFF	TRBD1	TRBV5-1	TRBJ1-1	-
TGCGCCAGCAGCTTTGGAGGGAAAGCTTTCTTT	CASSFGGKAFF	-	TRBV5-1	TRBJ1-1	-
TGTGCCAGGCGGGCTGGTGAAGCTTTCTTT	CARRAGEAFF	-	TRBV2	TRBJ1-1	-
TGTGCCAGCAGCTTAGTGGGACACCGAAACACTGAAGCTTTCTTT	CASSLVGHRNTEAFF	-	TRBV7-9	TRBJ1-1	few
TGTGCCATCAGTGGGACGGGAGGGCCATCCTACAATGAGCAGTTCTTC	CAISGTGGPSYNEQFF	TRBD2	TRBV10-3	TRBJ2-1	few
TGTGCCAGCAGTGATAGAACTAGCAATCAGCCCCAGCATTTT	CASSDRTSNQPQHF	-	TRBV2	TRBJ1-5	-
TGTGCCAGCGGGACACCCCTTGCAACTAATGAAAAACTGTTTTTT	CASGTPLATNEKLFF	-	TRBV27	TRBJ1-4	few
TGTGCCACCCGGGACAGTTATAATTCACCCCTCCACTTT	CATRDSYNSPLHF	TRBD1	TRBV27	TRBJ1-6	-
TGTGCCATCTCGGACAGCCTAACCATATATTTT	CAISDSLTIYF	-	TRBV6-6	TRBJ1-3	-
TGTGCCAGCAGCCCGAAAGAGGGTCCGGGAGCCTTT	CASSPKEGPGAF	-	TRBV5-4	TRBJ1-1	once
TGTGCCAGCAGACGGGACAGGGGACACGAGCAGTACTTC	CASRRDRGHEQYF	TRBD1	TRBV12-3/TRBV12-4	TRBJ2-7	few
TGTGCCAGCTCACCACGGACTGTGAACACTGAAGCTTTCTTT	CASSPRTVNTEAFF	-	TRBV18	TRBJ1-1	-
TGTGCCAGCAGTATACAGGGGGCCACTGAAGCTTTCTTT	CASSIQGATEAFF	TRBD1	TRBV6-5	TRBJ1-1	-
TGTGCCAGCAGTGTGGGGACAAAGTATGGCTACACCTTC	CASSVGTKYGYTF	-	TRBV2	TRBJ1-2	-
TGCGCCAGCAGTTCACGGACAGACCGACTGAACGGGGAGCTGTTTTTT	CASSSRTDRLNGELFF	-	TRBV5-1	TRBJ2-2	-
TGTGCCAGCAGACAACAGGGGGGCGAAGGAAACACCATATATTTT	CASRQQGGEGNTIYF	TRBD1	TRBV3-1/TRBV3-2	TRBJ1-3	few
TGTGCCAGTTCTAGGGGCGCCTACGAGCAGTACTTC	CASSRGAYEQYF	-	TRBV5-4	TRBJ2-7	-
TGTGCCAGCAGCTTCGTTGACAGGGAGGCTGGTGGCTACACCTTC	CASSFVDREAGGYTF	TRBD1	TRBV5-8	TRBJ1-2	-